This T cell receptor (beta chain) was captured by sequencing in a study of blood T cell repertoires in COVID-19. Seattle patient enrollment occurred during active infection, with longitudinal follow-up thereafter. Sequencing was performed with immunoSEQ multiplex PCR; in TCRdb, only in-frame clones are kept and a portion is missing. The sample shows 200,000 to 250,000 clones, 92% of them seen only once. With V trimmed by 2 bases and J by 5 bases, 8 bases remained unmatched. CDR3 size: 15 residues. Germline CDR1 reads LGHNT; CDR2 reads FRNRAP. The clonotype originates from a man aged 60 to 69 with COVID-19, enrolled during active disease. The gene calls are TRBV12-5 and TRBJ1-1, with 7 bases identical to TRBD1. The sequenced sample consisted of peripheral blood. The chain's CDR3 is CASGLTGVGQTEAFF. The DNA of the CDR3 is TGTGCTAGTGGTTTGACAGGGGTGGGACAAACTGAAGCTTTCTTT.